The rows below give T cell receptor beta chains drawn from one sample of a study of blood T cell repertoires in COVID-19. Method: immunoSEQ multiplex PCR; TCRdb's copy keeps in-frame clones and lacks some. The sample lists roughly 300,000 clones; about nine tenths were seen once. Input material: peripheral blood. The origin of the receptors is a woman in her thirties with COVID-19, enrolled during active disease. Both conserved end residues are part of each CDR3. D genes are given only for firm matches. Part of the rows lack a size; the others show once, few, many or a class for expanded clones.

d_call clone_size j_call v_call cdr3_aa cdr3_nt
TRBD2 . TRBJ2-1 TRBV4-1 CASSQRRGAGYNEQFF TGCGCCAGCAGCCAACGGCGGGGGGCCGGCTACAATGAGCAGTTCTTC
TRBD1 . TRBJ2-2 TRBV6-4 CASSDTGGPNTGELFF TGTGCCAGCAGTGACACAGGGGGCCCTAACACCGGGGAGCTGTTTTTT
TRBD1 . TRBJ2-3 TRBV28 CASSPPGGTLTDTQYF TGTGCCAGCAGTCCCCCAGGGGGAACTCTCACAGATACGCAGTATTTT
TRBD1 . TRBJ1-2 TRBV7-9 CASSTGQGAFGYTF TGTGCCAGCAGCACGGGACAGGGGGCGTTCGGCTACACCTTC
. . TRBJ2-2 TRBV4-2 CASSHPGQNTGELFF TGTGCCAGCAGCCACCCGGGACAGAACACCGGGGAGCTGTTTTTT
TRBD1 . TRBJ1-3 TRBV2 CAMDTGTGGAGNTIYF TGTGCCATGGATACCGGGACAGGGGGCGCCGGAAACACCATATATTTT
TRBD2 . TRBJ2-1 TRBV11-2 CASSLSGTRVYNEQFF TGTGCCAGCAGCTTATCCGGGACTAGGGTTTACAATGAGCAGTTCTTC
TRBD2 . TRBJ2-3 TRBV6-4 CASSEEAGGPTDTQYF TGTGCCAGCAGCGAAGAAGCGGGAGGGCCCACAGATACGCAGTATTTT
. . TRBJ2-1 TRBV14 CASSQSRASKQFF TGTGCCAGCAGCCAATCGAGAGCGTCCAAGCAGTTCTTC
. . TRBJ1-5 TRBV27 CASRQGNQPQHF TGTGCCAGCAGACAGGGAAATCAGCCCCAGCATTTT
. . TRBJ1-1 TRBV5-1 CASSLTGYEAFF TGCGCCAGCAGCTTGACGGGGTATGAAGCTTTCTTT
TRBD2 . TRBJ2-7 TRBV3-1/TRBV3-2 CASSQMGAGVSSYEQYF TGTGCCAGCAGCCAAATGGGAGCGGGAGTTTCTTCCTACGAGCAGTACTTC
TRBD2 . TRBJ2-7 TRBV7-8 CASSLAFIGTSGRRHEQYF TGTGCCAGCAGCTTAGCATTTATTGGGACTAGCGGCCGGCGCCACGAGCAGTACTTC
TRBD2 . TRBJ2-1 TRBV7-3 CASSSQGLADNEQFF TGTGCCAGCAGCTCCCAGGGACTAGCTGACAATGAGCAGTTCTTC
. few TRBJ1-5 TRBV7-2 CASSSGSNQPQHF TGTGCCAGCAGTTCAGGGAGCAATCAGCCCCAGCATTTT
TRBD1 . TRBJ1-2 TRBV30 CAWGQGASNYGYTF TGTGCCTGGGGACAGGGGGCTTCTAACTATGGCTACACCTTC
. . TRBJ2-1 TRBV10-2 CASGIGGGYEQFF TGCGCCAGCGGGATTGGCGGAGGATATGAGCAGTTCTTC